Only a few counts were recorded for the clone carrying this TCR beta chain. This record comes from a study of blood T cell repertoires in COVID-19. From germline, CDR1 is MNHEY and CDR2 SMNVEV (reference sequence). The CDR3 is 16 residues long. Trimming took 4 bases from V and 0 from J; bases not matched to a gene: 5. The protocol was immunoSEQ multiplex PCR, while the TCRdb copy is restricted to in-frame clones and leaves out a portion. The table records more than 75,000 clones, about 80% of them present only once. This chain links TRBV27 with TRBJ2-1, with TRBD1 matching over 8 bases. Sequenced sample: peripheral blood. The receptor's source is a human donor in a cohort sampled during active COVID-19. DNA for the CDR3: TGTGCCAGCAGTTCCTTCGGACAGGGCTCCTACAATGAGCAGTTCTTC. This encodes CASSSFGQGSYNEQFF.